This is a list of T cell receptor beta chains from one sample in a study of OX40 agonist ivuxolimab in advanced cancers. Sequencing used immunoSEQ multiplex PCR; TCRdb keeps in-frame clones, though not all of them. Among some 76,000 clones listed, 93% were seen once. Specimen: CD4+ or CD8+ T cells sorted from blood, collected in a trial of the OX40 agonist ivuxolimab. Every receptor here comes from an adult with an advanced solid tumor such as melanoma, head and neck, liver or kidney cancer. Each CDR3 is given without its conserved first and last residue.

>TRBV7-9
ASSPRYETQY
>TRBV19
ASSILGDRGDETQY
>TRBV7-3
ASSREGGETQY
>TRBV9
ASSVGRGNSPLH
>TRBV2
ASSHQSTVPTDTQY
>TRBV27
ASSFDRDGYEQY
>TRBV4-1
ASSQGQPGRYEQY
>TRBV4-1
ASTPARGGNYGYT
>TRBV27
ASSLINGAEAF
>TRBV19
ASSIIGGKYNEQF
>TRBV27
ASSLDSNQPQH
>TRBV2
ASSEVRPGEKLF
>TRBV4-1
ASSQDTGTYNEQF
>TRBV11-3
ASSLGDSPYDEQY
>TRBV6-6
ASSYSNREGLNEQF
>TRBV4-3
ASSQYRQGAYEQY
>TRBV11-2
ASSVTGTSNEQY
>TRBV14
ASRQEASGSGEQF
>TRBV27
ASSLLQTSGANEQF
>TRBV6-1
ASSGPRTGIYGYT
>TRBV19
ASSAGTGANTEAF
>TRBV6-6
ASRGSFEQY
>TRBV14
ASSQEGVGTDTQY
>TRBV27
ASSLGWGGGFQNEQF
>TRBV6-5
ASSYTIDSNQPQH
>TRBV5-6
ASSFDRNTEAF
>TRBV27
ASSKLQGDGTGELF
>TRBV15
ATSSYTTGGSYEQY
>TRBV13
ASSFGLAENTGELF
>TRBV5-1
ASSLSTETQY
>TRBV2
ASSDVGLYSGNTIY
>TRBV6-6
ASSYYGYNEQF
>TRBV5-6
ASSLEQSSGANVLT
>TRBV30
AWKDGRGEQF
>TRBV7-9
ASSPNTGELF
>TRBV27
ASRTGGEKLF
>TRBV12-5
ASGFERGNTGELF
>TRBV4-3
ASSQDLGAGELF
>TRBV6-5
ASSDHEQY
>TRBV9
ASSGPTPNNEKLF
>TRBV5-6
ASSLELAGGSSYNEQF
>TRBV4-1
ASSQVVGGGYGYT
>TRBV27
ASSRNRDSNEKLF
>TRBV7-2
ASSLWVSSTDTQY
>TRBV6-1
ASSEGTAYGYT
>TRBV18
ASSPRGGSYGYT
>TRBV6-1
ASSVTGYLARNQPQH
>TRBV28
ASSFLVGPGETQY
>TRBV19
ASNTRTTRPNTEAF
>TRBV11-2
ASSLDLGLAYEQY
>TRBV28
ASSPEDTIY